The clone carrying this T cell receptor beta chain was counted a single time. This entry is derived from a study of blood T cell repertoires in COVID-19. Study in general: The analysed material was cDNA or gDNA that came from T cells, B-cell-depleted T cells, or PBMCs.

V shed 5 bases, J shed 3 bases, and the junction held 11 bases outside the gene matches. There are 16 residues in the CDR3. Germline V gene sequence: CDR1 MDHEN, CDR2 SYDVKM. Authors' analysis steps: How many nucleated cells were present was estimated from reference gene primer amplification. This table comes from immunoSEQ multiplex PCR, and its TCRdb copy is limited to in-frame clones, with some not included. The DNA was the basis for D and trimming; V, J and clone size are from that table. The sample holds hundreds of thousands of clones; around four fifths are singletons and the top ten take around 4.2%.

The source material was peripheral blood. The gene calls are TRBV28 and TRBJ2-3, with 7 positions matching TRBD2. This receptor was taken from a woman aged 50 to 60 with active or convalescent COVID-19. CDR3 nucleotides: TGTGCCAGCAGTGGGTTTGGGCGGGAGTCGACAGATACGCAGTATTTT. Translated: CASSGFGRESTDTQYF.